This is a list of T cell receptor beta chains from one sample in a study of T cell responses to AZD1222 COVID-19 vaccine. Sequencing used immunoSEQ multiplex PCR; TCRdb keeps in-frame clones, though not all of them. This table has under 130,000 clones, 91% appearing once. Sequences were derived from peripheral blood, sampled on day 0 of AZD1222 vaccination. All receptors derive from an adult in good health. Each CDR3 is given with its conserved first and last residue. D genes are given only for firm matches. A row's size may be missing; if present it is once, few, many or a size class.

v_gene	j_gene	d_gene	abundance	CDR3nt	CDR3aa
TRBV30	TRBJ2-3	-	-	TGTGCCTGGAGTGTTCAAAGGGTCGAGACCACAGATACGCAGTATTTT	CAWSVQRVETTDTQYF
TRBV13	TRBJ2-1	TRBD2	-	TGTGCCAGCAGCTCGGGACTAGCGCGGGGGGGCAATGAGCAGTTCTTC	CASSSGLARGGNEQFF
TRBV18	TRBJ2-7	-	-	TGTGCCAGCTCCGTCGACGGGAGCTACGTGGAGCAGTACTTC	CASSVDGSYVEQYF
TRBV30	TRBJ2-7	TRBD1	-	TGTGCCTGGAAGAGGACAGGGAGCTCCTACGAGCAGTACTTC	CAWKRTGSSYEQYF
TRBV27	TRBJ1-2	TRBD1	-	TGTGCCAGCAGTACCAACAGGGGTATCGCTGGCTACACCTTC	CASSTNRGIAGYTF
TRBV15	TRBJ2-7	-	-	TGTGCCACCAGCAGAGTGAGGGGAAACTACGAGCAGTACTTC	CATSRVRGNYEQYF
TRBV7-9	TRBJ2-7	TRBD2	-	TGTGCCAGCAGCACGGGACTAGCGGGAGGCTCAGAAATTTACGAGCAGTACTTC	CASSTGLAGGSEIYEQYF
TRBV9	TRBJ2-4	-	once	TGTGCCAGCAGCGTAGATGTAGCCAAAAACATTCAGTACTTC	CASSVDVAKNIQYF
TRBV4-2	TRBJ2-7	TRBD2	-	TGTGCCAGCAGCCAAGATCCTAGCGGGAGCTCCTACGAGCAGTACTTC	CASSQDPSGSSYEQYF
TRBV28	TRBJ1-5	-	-	TGTGCCAGCAGGGTCCAAGTACATCGGCCCCAGCATTTT	CASRVQVHRPQHF
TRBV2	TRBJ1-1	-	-	TGTGCCAGCAGTGACGGGCCCATGAACACTGAAGCTTTCTTT	CASSDGPMNTEAFF
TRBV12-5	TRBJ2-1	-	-	TGTGCTAGTGGTTTGGAAGGACAGGGGATATGCGGGAGGGCCTGGTTTAACAATGAGCAGTTCTTC	CASGLEGQGICGRAWFNNEQFF
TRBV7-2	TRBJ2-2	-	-	TGTGCCAGCAGCTTTTCCAGGGACACCGGGGAGCTGTTTTTT	CASSFSRDTGELFF
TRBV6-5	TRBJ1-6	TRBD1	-	TGTGCCAGCAGCTACGGGGACAGGGACTATTCACCCCTCCACTTT	CASSYGDRDYSPLHF
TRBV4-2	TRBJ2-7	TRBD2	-	TGTGCCAGCAGCCCTCAGCCCCGACTAGCGGGAGCACTGTGGGACTACGAGCAGTACTTC	CASSPQPRLAGALWDYEQYF
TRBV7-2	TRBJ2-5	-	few	TGTGCCAGCAGCTTAGTCGGAGGCCAAGAGACCCAGTACTTC	CASSLVGGQETQYF
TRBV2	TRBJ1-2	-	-	TGTGCCAGCACTATCGACAGACCCTATGGCTACACCTTC	CASTIDRPYGYTF
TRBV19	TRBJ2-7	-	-	TGTGCCAGTAGTATGCCCCGCAGGTCGGAGCTTTCCTCCTACGAGCAGTACTTC	CASSMPRRSELSSYEQYF
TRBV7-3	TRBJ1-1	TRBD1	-	TGTGCCAGCAGCTTATCAGGGGGTAAGGACACTGAAGCTTTCTTT	CASSLSGGKDTEAFF
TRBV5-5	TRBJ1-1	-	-	TGTGCCAGCAGCTTAAGGGGATTGAACACTGAAGCTTTCTTT	CASSLRGLNTEAFF
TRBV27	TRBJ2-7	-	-	TGTGCCAGCAGTTTATCGTCCTACTTTGGGGAGACCGAACCCTACGAGCAGTACTTC	CASSLSSYFGETEPYEQYF
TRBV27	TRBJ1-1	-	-	TGTGCCAGCAGCCTAAGTCTGGGGGTGAACACTGAAGCTTTCTTT	CASSLSLGVNTEAFF